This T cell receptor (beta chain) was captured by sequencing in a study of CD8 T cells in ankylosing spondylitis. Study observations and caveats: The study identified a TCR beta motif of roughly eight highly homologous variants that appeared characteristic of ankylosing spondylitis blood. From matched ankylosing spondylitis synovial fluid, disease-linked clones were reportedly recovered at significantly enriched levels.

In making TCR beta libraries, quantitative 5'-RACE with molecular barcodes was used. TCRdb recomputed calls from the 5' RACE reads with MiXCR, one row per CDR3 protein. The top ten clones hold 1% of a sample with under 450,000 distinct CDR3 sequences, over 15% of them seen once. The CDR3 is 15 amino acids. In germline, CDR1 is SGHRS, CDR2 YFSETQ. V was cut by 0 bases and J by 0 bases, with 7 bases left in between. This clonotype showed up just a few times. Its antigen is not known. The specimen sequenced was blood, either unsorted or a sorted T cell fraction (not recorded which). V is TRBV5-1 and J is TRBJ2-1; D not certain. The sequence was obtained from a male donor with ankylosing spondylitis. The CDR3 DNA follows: TGCGCCAGCAGCTTGGTGGCTACCTCCTACAATGAGCAGTTCTTC. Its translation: CASSLVATSYNEQFF.